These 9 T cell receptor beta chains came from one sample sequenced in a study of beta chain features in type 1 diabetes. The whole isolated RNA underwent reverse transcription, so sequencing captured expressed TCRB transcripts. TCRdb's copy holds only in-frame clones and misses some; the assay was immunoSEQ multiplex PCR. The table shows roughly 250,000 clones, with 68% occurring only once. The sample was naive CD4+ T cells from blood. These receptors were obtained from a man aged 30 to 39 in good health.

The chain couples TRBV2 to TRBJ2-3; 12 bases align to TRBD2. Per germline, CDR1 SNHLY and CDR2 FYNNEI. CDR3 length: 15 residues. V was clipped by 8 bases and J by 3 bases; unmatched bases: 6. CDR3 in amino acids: CASHPLAGGTDTQYF. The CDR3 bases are TGTGCCAGCCACCCTCTAGCGGGGGGGACAGATACGCAGTATTTT.

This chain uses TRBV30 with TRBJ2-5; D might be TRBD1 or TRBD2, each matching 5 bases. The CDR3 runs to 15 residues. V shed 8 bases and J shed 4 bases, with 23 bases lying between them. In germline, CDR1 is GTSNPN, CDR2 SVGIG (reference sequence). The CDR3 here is CAGTFGLQRGETQYF. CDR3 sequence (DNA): TGTGCCGGCACGTTCGGGCTGCAGAGGGGAGAGACCCAGTACTTC.

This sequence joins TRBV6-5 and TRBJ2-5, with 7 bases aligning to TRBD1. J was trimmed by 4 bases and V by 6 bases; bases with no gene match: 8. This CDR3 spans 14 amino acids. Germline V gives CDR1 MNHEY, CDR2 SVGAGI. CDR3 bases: TGTGCCAGCAGGGAGACAGGGCGGGTAGAGACCCAGTACTTC. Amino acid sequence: CASRETGRVETQYF.

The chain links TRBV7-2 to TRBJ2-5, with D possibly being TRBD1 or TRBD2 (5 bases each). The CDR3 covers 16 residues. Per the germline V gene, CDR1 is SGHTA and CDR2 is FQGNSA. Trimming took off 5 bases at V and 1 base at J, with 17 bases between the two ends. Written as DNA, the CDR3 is TGTGCCAGCAGCCCGGGGCCTCCCTGGGGCCAAGAGACCCAGTACTTC. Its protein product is CASSPGPPWGQETQYF.

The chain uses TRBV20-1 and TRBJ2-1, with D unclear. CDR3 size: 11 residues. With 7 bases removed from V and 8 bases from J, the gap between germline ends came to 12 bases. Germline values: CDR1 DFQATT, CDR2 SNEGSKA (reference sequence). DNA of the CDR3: TGCAGTGAGAACAGTTTCGATGAGCAGTTCTTC. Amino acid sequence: CSENSFDEQFF.

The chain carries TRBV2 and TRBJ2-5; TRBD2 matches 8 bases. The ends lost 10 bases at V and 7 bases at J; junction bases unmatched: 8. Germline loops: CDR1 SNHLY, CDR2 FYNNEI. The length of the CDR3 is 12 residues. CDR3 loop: CATGLAVGTQYF. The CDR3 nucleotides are TGTGCCACCGGACTAGCCGTTGGGACCCAGTACTTC.

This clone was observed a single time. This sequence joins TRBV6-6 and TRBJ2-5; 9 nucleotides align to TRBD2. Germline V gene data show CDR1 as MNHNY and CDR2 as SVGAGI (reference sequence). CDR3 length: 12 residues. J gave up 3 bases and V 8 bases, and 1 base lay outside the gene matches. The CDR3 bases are TGTGCCAGCGCTAGCGGGAAAGAGACCCAGTACTTC. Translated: CASASGKETQYF.

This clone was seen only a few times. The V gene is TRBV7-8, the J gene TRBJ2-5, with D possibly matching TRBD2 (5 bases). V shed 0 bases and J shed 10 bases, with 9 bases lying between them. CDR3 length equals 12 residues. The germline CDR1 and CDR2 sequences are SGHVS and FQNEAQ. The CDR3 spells CASSLALEDQYF. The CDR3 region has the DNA TGTGCCAGCAGCTTAGCGTTGGAGGACCAGTACTTC.

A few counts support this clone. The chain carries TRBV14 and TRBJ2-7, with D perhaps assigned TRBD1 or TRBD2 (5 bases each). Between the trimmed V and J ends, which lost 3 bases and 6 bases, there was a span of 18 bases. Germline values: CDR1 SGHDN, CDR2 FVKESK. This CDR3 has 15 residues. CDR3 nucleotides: TGTGCCAGCAGCCACTTAGGAGAGGGGATCGGCGAGCAGTACTTC. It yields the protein CASSHLGEGIGEQYF.